This T cell receptor beta chain came from a study of T-cell reconstitution after alpha-beta-depleted transplantation in children. Trimming removed 0 bases from V and 5 bases from J; junction bases left unmatched: 6. Germline lookup yields CDR1 LGHDT and CDR2 YNNKEL (reference sequence). This CDR3 comprises 15 residues. This clonotype came up a few times. The antigen is unknown. Using unique molecular identifiers, the investigators prepared the TCRbeta library. TCRdb analysed the PCR reads with MiXCR anew, one entry per CDR3 protein. Here the sample spans about 980,000 distinct CDR3 sequences, roughly 29% being singletons. Overall study findings and caveats: Several hundred rapidly expanded clones from non-depleted graft cells reportedly supplied alpha-beta T cells about two months post-transplant.

The sequence came from a boy younger than two who had a stem cell transplant for SCID, so the T cells may come from the graft donor. The material was PBMCs, mostly from graft donor cells, obtained 360 days after TCRalphabeta/CD19-depleted stem cell transplant. The V gene is TRBV3-1, the J gene TRBJ1-1, with 7 bases aligning to TRBD1. The chain's CDR3 is CASSQDWQGGTEAFF. CDR3 bases: TGTGCCAGCAGCCAAGATTGGCAGGGGGGAACTGAAGCTTTCTTT.